A selection of T cell receptor beta chains follows, all from one sample in a study of neurological immune-mediated disorders. TCRdb itself ran the 5' RACE reads through MiXCR, one entry per CDR3 protein. The table lists 70,000 or so distinct CDR3 sequences, 2.5% to 3.5% of them singletons. The sequenced sample was PBMCs. These TCRs come from a woman in her 50s with multiple sclerosis. Both conserved end residues are part of each CDR3. The order of the fields is D gene, CDR3 length, clone size, J gene, V gene, CDR3 protein, CDR3 DNA. A D gene is named only where the DNA matches it firmly. Size is stated for part of the rows, as once, few or many counts, or as a class when the clone is expanded.

d_call: TRBD2
cdr3_length: 19
clone_size: many
j_call: TRBJ2-3
v_call: TRBV20-1
cdr3_aa: CSARHPGTSGRARTDTQYF
cdr3_nt: TGCAGTGCTAGACACCCCGGGACTAGCGGGAGGGCCCGCACAGATACGCAGTATTTT

d_call: .
cdr3_length: 15
clone_size: many
j_call: TRBJ2-7
v_call: TRBV9
cdr3_aa: CASSVDPASAYEQYF
cdr3_nt: TGTGCCAGCAGCGTAGATCCGGCATCAGCCTACGAGCAGTACTTC

d_call: TRBD1
cdr3_length: 13
clone_size: many
j_call: TRBJ1-1
v_call: TRBV29-1
cdr3_aa: CSVESRGSTEAFF
cdr3_nt: TGCAGCGTTGAATCCAGGGGGAGCACTGAAGCTTTCTTT

d_call: TRBD1
cdr3_length: 14
clone_size: many
j_call: TRBJ2-3
v_call: TRBV20-1
cdr3_aa: CSARAGTGADTQYF
cdr3_nt: TGCAGTGCTAGAGCCGGGACAGGGGCCGATACGCAGTATTTT

d_call: TRBD2
cdr3_length: 15
clone_size: many
j_call: TRBJ2-1
v_call: TRBV2
cdr3_aa: CASSATSGSYNEQFF
cdr3_nt: TGTGCCAGCAGTGCGACTAGCGGCTCCTACAATGAGCAGTTCTTC

d_call: .
cdr3_length: 15
clone_size: many
j_call: TRBJ2-6
v_call: TRBV7-2
cdr3_aa: CASNLGVTGANVLTF
cdr3_nt: TGTGCCAGCAACTTAGGAGTAACTGGGGCCAACGTCCTGACTTTC

d_call: TRBD1
cdr3_length: 15
clone_size: many
j_call: TRBJ2-5
v_call: TRBV20-1
cdr3_aa: CSAPIRGRGEETQYF
cdr3_nt: TGCAGTGCGCCGATCAGGGGGCGAGGGGAGGAGACCCAGTACTTC

d_call: .
cdr3_length: 18
clone_size: .
j_call: TRBJ1-4
v_call: TRBV7-6
cdr3_aa: CASSPGRGLGATNEKLFF
cdr3_nt: TGTGCCAGCAGCCCGGGACGGGGGCTGGGGGCAACTAATGAAAAACTGTTTTTT

d_call: TRBD1
cdr3_length: 14
clone_size: many
j_call: TRBJ2-2
v_call: TRBV20-1
cdr3_aa: CSASGTANTGELFF
cdr3_nt: TGCAGTGCCTCCGGGACAGCGAACACCGGGGAGCTGTTTTTT

d_call: .
cdr3_length: 14
clone_size: many
j_call: TRBJ2-5
v_call: TRBV7-2
cdr3_aa: CASSLEVSGETQYF
cdr3_nt: TGTGCCAGCAGCTTAGAGGTGTCTGGAGAGACCCAGTACTTC

d_call: TRBD1
cdr3_length: 13
clone_size: many
j_call: TRBJ1-2
v_call: TRBV20-1
cdr3_aa: CSASDREGDGYTF
cdr3_nt: TGCAGTGCTAGTGACAGGGAAGGAGATGGCTACACCTTC

d_call: TRBD2
cdr3_length: 16
clone_size: many
j_call: TRBJ2-1
v_call: TRBV5-1
cdr3_aa: CASSLAGGPGYNEQFF
cdr3_nt: TGCGCCAGCAGCTTAGCGGGGGGGCCGGGATACAATGAGCAGTTCTTC

d_call: .
cdr3_length: 14
clone_size: many
j_call: TRBJ1-2
v_call: TRBV19
cdr3_aa: CASSMLGGRYGYTF
cdr3_nt: TGTGCCAGTAGTATGCTCGGGGGCCGCTATGGCTACACCTTC

d_call: .
cdr3_length: 12
clone_size: many
j_call: TRBJ2-7
v_call: TRBV29-1
cdr3_aa: CSVRGGSYEQYF
cdr3_nt: TGCAGCGTCCGTGGGGGGAGCTACGAGCAGTACTTC

d_call: .
cdr3_length: 15
clone_size: many
j_call: TRBJ2-1
v_call: TRBV5-1
cdr3_aa: CASSSQAGPYNEQFF
cdr3_nt: TGCGCCAGCAGCTCTCAAGCAGGCCCCTACAATGAGCAGTTCTTC

d_call: .
cdr3_length: 12
clone_size: many
j_call: TRBJ2-5
v_call: TRBV24-1
cdr3_aa: CATRGSGETQYF
cdr3_nt: TGTGCCACCAGGGGGTCGGGGGAGACCCAGTACTTC

d_call: .
cdr3_length: 14
clone_size: many
j_call: TRBJ2-2
v_call: TRBV15
cdr3_aa: CATSSTGNTGELFF
cdr3_nt: TGTGCCACCAGCAGTACAGGGAACACCGGGGAGCTGTTTTTT

d_call: .
cdr3_length: 15
clone_size: many
j_call: TRBJ1-4
v_call: TRBV5-6
cdr3_aa: CASSLWGRGNEKLFF
cdr3_nt: TGTGCCAGCAGCTTGTGGGGTAGAGGGAATGAAAAACTGTTTTTT

d_call: .
cdr3_length: 16
clone_size: many
j_call: TRBJ2-3
v_call: TRBV18
cdr3_aa: CASSPPGSRRTDTQYF
cdr3_nt: TGTGCCAGCTCACCACCCGGGTCCCGACGCACAGATACGCAGTATTTT

d_call: .
cdr3_length: 12
clone_size: many
j_call: TRBJ2-7
v_call: TRBV12-3/TRBV12-4
cdr3_aa: CASSWSLGEQYF
cdr3_nt: TGTGCCAGCAGTTGGTCCCTTGGCGAGCAGTACTTC

d_call: .
cdr3_length: 14
clone_size: many
j_call: TRBJ2-3
v_call: TRBV25-1
cdr3_aa: CASSEAGSTDTQYF
cdr3_nt: TGTGCCAGCAGTGAGGCCGGTTCCACAGATACGCAGTATTTT

d_call: .
cdr3_length: 15
clone_size: many
j_call: TRBJ2-1
v_call: TRBV5-1
cdr3_aa: CASSLVGEVYNEQFF
cdr3_nt: TGCGCCAGCAGCTTGGTGGGAGAAGTCTACAATGAGCAGTTCTTC

d_call: .
cdr3_length: 13
clone_size: medium-sized
j_call: TRBJ1-5
v_call: TRBV12-3/TRBV12-4
cdr3_aa: CASSERGDQPQHF
cdr3_nt: TGTGCCAGCAGTGAGAGAGGGGATCAGCCCCAGCATTTT

d_call: .
cdr3_length: 16
clone_size: many
j_call: TRBJ2-5
v_call: TRBV18
cdr3_aa: CASSPLRIEGSETQYF
cdr3_nt: TGTGCCAGCTCACCACTTAGGATCGAAGGTTCGGAGACCCAGTACTTC

d_call: .
cdr3_length: 12
clone_size: many
j_call: TRBJ2-2
v_call: TRBV20-1
cdr3_aa: CSARGYTGELFF
cdr3_nt: TGCAGTGCTAGGGGTTACACCGGGGAGCTGTTTTTT

d_call: .
cdr3_length: 11
clone_size: many
j_call: TRBJ1-4
v_call: TRBV20-1
cdr3_aa: CSGRRTEKLFF
cdr3_nt: TGCAGTGGCCGTAGGACCGAAAAACTGTTTTTT

d_call: .
cdr3_length: 16
clone_size: many
j_call: TRBJ2-1
v_call: TRBV3-1
cdr3_aa: CASSRRGDRAYNEQFF
cdr3_nt: TGTGCCAGCAGCCGGCGGGGGGACAGGGCTTACAATGAGCAGTTCTTC